The 10 T cell receptor beta chains in this list originate from one sample, sequenced in a study of blood T cells in healthy people across ages. Primed by a sample-barcoded 5' primer and a J-beta primer mix, a second PCR proceeded for about 6 to 11 cycles. One entry per CDR3 protein, called by TCRdb with MiXCR from the 5' RACE reads. The table lists about 1 million distinct CDR3 sequences, 45% of them singletons, with approximately 17% in the top ten. The source material was blood. These receptors were collected from a woman in her fifties or sixties in good health.

This clonotype has just a few counts. V usage is TRBV5-1 and J usage is TRBJ1-2, with D unresolved. The V gene lost 4 bases and the J gene lost 8 bases, with 15 bases spanning the gap. The CDR3 contains 13 residues. CDR1 and CDR2 from the germline V gene are SGHRS and YFSETQ. CDR3 sequence reads: CASSLALDRGYTF. DNA for the CDR3: TGCGCCAGCAGCCTAGCCCTAGATAGAGGCTACACCTTC.

This clonotype was recorded a few times. This chain links TRBV15 with TRBJ2-7; D might be TRBD1 (7 bases). V gave up 2 bases and J gave up 2 bases, with 13 bases separating them. This CDR3 spans 15 amino acids. Germline CDR1 reads LNHNV; CDR2 reads YYDKDF (reference sequence). DNA of the CDR3: TGTGCCACCAGCAGACAGGGGGACTCAACCTACGAGCAGTACTTC. Protein product: CATSRQGDSTYEQYF.

This clonotype was detected a few times. The V and J genes are TRBV12-3 or TRBV12-4 and TRBJ1-2; no reliable D call. The V end lost 5 bases, the J end lost 8 bases, and 15 bases lay between the germline ends. CDR3 size: 13 residues. CDR3 sequence: CASSPQRLWGYTF. Written as DNA, the CDR3 is TGTGCCAGCAGTCCCCAGAGACTGTGGGGCTACACCTTC.

The rearrangement uses TRBV20-1 and TRBJ1-5; TRBD1 matches 9 bases. Per germline, CDR1 DFQATT and CDR2 SNEGSKA (reference sequence). This CDR3 comprises 15 residues. V lost 0 bases and J lost 4; bases outside the gene matches: 4. CDR3 nucleotides: TGCAGTGCTAGAGATTACAGGGGGCTGAATCAGCCCCAGCATTTT. Residues: CSARDYRGLNQPQHF.

The rearrangement links TRBV7-2 to TRBJ1-2; 9 nucleotides match TRBD1. The CDR3 length is 15 residues. The ends lost 4 bases at V and 8 bases at J; junction bases unmatched: 11. Germline CDR1 and CDR2: SGHTA and FQGNSA. This CDR3 is CASSSSTQGARGYTF. The DNA for the CDR3 is TGTGCCAGCAGCTCTAGCACACAGGGGGCGCGGGGCTACACCTTC.

V gene TRBV27 combines with J gene TRBJ2-3, with 8 bases lining up with TRBD1. The CDR3 consists of 17 residues. Germline CDR1 MNHEY, CDR2 SMNVEV (reference sequence). J was trimmed by 2 bases and V by 4 bases; bases with no gene match: 11. CDR3 amino acids: CASSSGQGALYTDTQYF. The CDR3 DNA reads TGTGCCAGCAGTTCAGGACAGGGCGCCCTTTACACAGATACGCAGTATTTT.

The J gene is TRBJ2-5, the V gene TRBV27; 13 nucleotides align to TRBD2. The V gene end was trimmed by 5 bases and the J gene end by 13 bases; junction bases not matched to a gene: 7. Germline assignment: CDR1 MNHEY and CDR2 SMNVEV (reference sequence). This CDR3 comprises 13 residues. The CDR3 reads CASSAATSGRRYF. CDR3 nucleotide sequence: TGTGCCAGCAGTGCCGCGACTAGCGGGAGGCGGTACTTC.

The chain joins TRBV7-9 to TRBJ2-7; D possibly corresponds to TRBD2 (5 bases). CDR1 SEHNR and CDR2 FQNEAQ come from the germline V gene (reference sequence). V lost 4 bases to trimming and J lost 5 bases, with 21 bases between them. The CDR3 is made up of 16 amino acids. CDR3 nucleotides: TGTGCCAGCAGCTCTAATCAAGCGGCAAACCGGGACGAGCAGTACTTC. Amino acid sequence: CASSSNQAANRDEQYF.

The V gene is TRBV2, the J gene TRBJ2-3; D possibly matches TRBD1 or TRBD2 (5 bases each). The CDR3 length is 15 residues. Trimming cost V 3 bases and J 5 bases, with 15 bases left between them. The germline gives CDR1 SNHLY, CDR2 FYNNEI. In DNA form, the CDR3 reads TGTGCCAGCAGTGAGCCTAGCCATGGGGGAGATACGCAGTATTTT. Translated: CASSEPSHGGDTQYF.

V is TRBV20-1 and J is TRBJ2-7; D is possibly TRBD2 (5 bases). Germline V gene data show CDR1 as DFQATT and CDR2 as SNEGSKA (reference sequence). Between the trimmed V and J ends, which lost 0 bases and 1 base, there was a span of 13 bases. The CDR3 is 15 amino acids. The CDR3, as DNA: TGCAGTGCTAGAGACGGGCGGGCTGGGTCCTACGAGCAGTACTTC. It is translated as CSARDGRAGSYEQYF.